Shown below are 29 T cell receptor beta chains from a single sample sequenced in a study of T cell responses to AZD1222 COVID-19 vaccine. Profiled with immunoSEQ multiplex PCR; TCRdb holds only in-frame clones, not every one. The sample contains about 56,000 clones, about 90% of which appear only once. This sample comprised peripheral blood, obtained on day 0 of AZD1222 vaccination. The receptors were gathered from an adult in good health.

V and J are TRBV25-1 and TRBJ2-7, with D perhaps TRBD1 (5 bases). Trimming took off 4 bases at V and 0 bases at J, with 10 bases between the two ends. The CDR3 contains 14 residues. Germline CDR1 reads MGHDK; CDR2 reads SYGVNS. CDR3 in amino acids: CASSGRGYSYEQYF. The CDR3 coding sequence is TGTGCCAGCAGTGGAAGGGGATACTCCTACGAGCAGTACTTC.

The genes are TRBV10-3 and TRBJ1-2, with D possibly TRBD1 on 5 matching bases. V was pared by 2 bases and J by 2 bases, with 9 bases between. CDR1 is ENHRY, CDR2 SYGVKD, per germline. The CDR3 sequence is 14 residues long. The CDR3 protein is CAISEGSGNYGYTF. Written as DNA, the CDR3 is TGTGCCATCAGTGAGGGGTCAGGGAACTATGGCTACACCTTC.

This rearrangement joins TRBV28 to TRBJ1-5; D might be TRBD1 (5 bases). This CDR3 has 14 residues. Germline V gene lookup returns CDR1 MDHEN and CDR2 SYDVKM. V shed 2 bases and J shed 3 bases, with 8 bases lying between them. In nucleotides, the CDR3 is TGTGCCAGCAGTTTACCGACAGACAATCAGCCCCAGCATTTT. It translates to CASSLPTDNQPQHF.

The J gene is TRBJ2-7, the V gene TRBV19; weak D call: TRBD1 (5 bases). V lost 5 bases to trimming and J lost 3 bases, with 14 bases between them. There are 14 residues in the CDR3. The germline gives CDR1 LNHDA, CDR2 SQIVND (reference sequence). The CDR3 is CASSLGQRDYEQYF. The CDR3 DNA is TGTGCCAGTAGTCTCGGACAACGCGACTACGAGCAGTACTTC.

The chain carries TRBV6-5 and TRBJ2-1; 10 bases are shared with TRBD2. The germline CDR1 and CDR2 sequences are MNHEY and SVGAGI. This CDR3 is 15 amino acids long. The trim removed 5 bases at V and 3 bases at J, leaving 4 bases unmatched. CDR3 residues: CASSPTSGIYNEQFF. As DNA, the CDR3 is TGTGCCAGCAGTCCAACTAGCGGGATCTACAATGAGCAGTTCTTC.

In its sample, this clone was seen a few times. The chain has TRBV5-1 and TRBJ2-7, with a weak D call TRBD1 (5 bases). The germline gives CDR1 SGHRS, CDR2 YFSETQ. The V end was cut by 4 bases, the J end by 2 bases, with 13 bases between. The CDR3 covers 14 residues. The CDR3 DNA is TGCGCCAGCAGCCCTTCAGGGTCCCCCTACGAGCAGTACTTC. Its translation: CASSPSGSPYEQYF.

The V gene is TRBV28, the J gene TRBJ2-2; D is undetermined. The CDR3 totals 13 residues. Germline V gene data show CDR1 as MDHEN and CDR2 as SYDVKM. With 3 bases removed from V and 2 bases from J, the gap between germline ends came to 4 bases. CDR3 DNA: TGTGCCAGCAGTTTCGGAAACACCGGGGAGCTGTTTTTT. Its translation: CASSFGNTGELFF. Variable domain in full (rest from reference TRBV28 and TRBJ2-2): DVKVTQSSRYLVKRTGEKVFLECVQDMDHENMFWYRQDPGLGLRLIYFSYDVKMKEKGDIPEGYSVSREKKERFSLILESASTNQTSMYLCASSFGNTGELFFGEGSRLTVL.

The rearrangement links TRBV3-1 (or the pseudogene TRBV3-2) to TRBJ2-7; no clear D. The CDR3 loop spans 12 amino acids. Trimming removed 2 bases at V and 4 bases at J, with 6 bases between. The germline V gene encodes CDR1 LGHDT and CDR2 YNNKEL (reference sequence). CDR3 protein: CASSQLDYEQYF. As DNA, the CDR3 is TGTGCCAGCAGCCAACTTGATTACGAGCAGTACTTC.

The J gene is TRBJ1-3, the V gene TRBV4-1, with unresolved D. Germline CDR1 is MGHRA and CDR2 is YSYEKL. This CDR3 is 15 amino acids long. V shed 1 base and J shed 2 bases, with 9 bases lying between them. The CDR3 DNA sequence: TGCGCCAGCAGCCAAGGTACCGTCGCTGGAAACACCATATATTTT. Amino acid sequence: CASSQGTVAGNTIYF.

The chain joins TRBV12-5 to TRBJ1-5; perhaps TRBD1 as D (5 bases). The V gene lost 9 bases and the J gene lost 2 bases, with 26 bases spanning the gap. The CDR3 spans 18 residues. Germline V CDR1 and CDR2: LGHNT, FRNRAP. The CDR3 DNA follows: TGTGCTAGACCCCCAAGGCCCCGGGACCACGGTTGCAATCAGCCCCAGCATTTT. This sequence encodes CARPPRPRDHGCNQPQHF.

DNA of the CDR3: TGTGCCAGCAGTTTACTAGCGGGATTCACTGAGCAGTTCTTC. Amino acids: CASSLLAGFTEQFF. The J gene is TRBJ2-1, the V gene TRBV27; 9 nucleotides match TRBD2. The germline V gene has CDR1 MNHEY and CDR2 SMNVEV (reference sequence). This CDR3 is built from 14 residues. The J segment lost 9 bases and the V segment lost 2 bases, leaving 5 bases of the junction unmatched.

The chain has TRBV9 and TRBJ2-2; possible D gene TRBD1, 6 bases. The CDR3 spans 16 residues. Trimming took off 0 bases at V and 6 bases at J, with 15 bases between the two ends. Germline V gene data show CDR1 as SGDLS and CDR2 as YYNGEE. CDR3 nucleotide sequence: TGTGCCAGCAGCGTAGATGTCAGGGGTCTCTCCGGGGAGCTGTTTTTT. Amino acids: CASSVDVRGLSGELFF.

The gene calls are TRBV2 and TRBJ2-7; D may be TRBD1 or TRBD2 (5 bases each). From germline, CDR1 is SNHLY and CDR2 FYNNEI. The CDR3 covers 13 residues. V dropped 8 bases and J dropped 7 bases, with 18 bases sitting between them. The CDR3 nucleotides are TGTGCCAGCTCCGGGACGGATATCTGGGAGCAGTACTTC. Translated: CASSGTDIWEQYF.

This sequence joins TRBV7-9 and TRBJ1-2, with D perhaps TRBD1 (5 bases). The CDR3 length is 13 residues. V lost 5 bases and J 3 bases, leaving 10 bases between the germline ends. Germline V gene sequence: CDR1 SEHNR, CDR2 FQNEAQ (reference sequence). CDR3 region: CASSPRQHYGYTF. CDR3 nucleotide sequence: TGTGCCAGCAGCCCCCGACAGCACTATGGCTACACCTTC.

CDR3: CASSLGSGDPETQYF. The CDR3 DNA follows: TGTGCCAGCAGTTTAGGATCGGGGGATCCAGAGACCCAGTACTTC. The chain uses TRBV27 and TRBJ2-5, with D perhaps matching TRBD2 (6 bases). This CDR3 comprises 15 residues. V was cut by 2 bases and J by 4 bases, with 14 bases left in between. CDR1 is MNHEY and CDR2 is SMNVEV in the germline V gene (reference sequence).

This clone was observed a few times. This chain joins TRBV7-9 and TRBJ1-4, with TRBD1 identical over 10 bases. V shed 1 base and J 2 bases; nucleotides not matched to a gene: 7. From germline, CDR1 is SEHNR and CDR2 FQNEAQ (reference sequence). This CDR3 is 18 amino acids long. CDR3 region: CASSLGWTGGNTNEKLFF. As DNA, the CDR3 is TGTGCCAGCAGCTTAGGCTGGACAGGGGGGAACACTAATGAAAAACTGTTTTTT.

This chain links TRBV28 with TRBJ2-1, with a weak D call TRBD1 (6 bases). The CDR3 covers 14 residues. The germline gives CDR1 MDHEN, CDR2 SYDVKM. V was clipped by 2 bases and J by 5 bases, with 10 bases between them. The CDR3 loop reads CASSLGGRNNEQFF. DNA of the CDR3: TGTGCCAGCAGTTTAGGGGGCCGGAACAATGAGCAGTTCTTC. Using reference TRBV28 and TRBJ2-1 for the parts outside the CDR3, the full variable domain is DVKVTQSSRYLVKRTGEKVFLECVQDMDHENMFWYRQDPGLGLRLIYFSYDVKMKEKGDIPEGYSVSREKKERFSLILESASTNQTSMYLCASSLGGRNNEQFFGPGTRLTVL.

In nucleotides, the CDR3 is TGCAGCGTTGTGGGGGTTGGAAACACCATATATTTT. Translating it yields CSVVGVGNTIYF. The chain combines TRBV29-1 with TRBJ1-3, with a possible D match to TRBD1 (5 bases). Between the trimmed V and J ends, which lost 4 bases and 3 bases, there was a span of 7 bases. This CDR3 spans 12 amino acids. Germline loops: CDR1 SQVTM, CDR2 ANQGSEA.

The chain combines TRBV9 with TRBJ2-1, with 10 positions matching TRBD2. J lost 8 bases, V lost 0 bases, and 8 bases had no gene match. The length of the CDR3 is 16 residues. Germline loops: CDR1 SGDLS, CDR2 YYNGEE. The CDR3 here is CASSVAAGGVFDEQFF. Written as DNA, the CDR3 is TGTGCCAGCAGCGTAGCAGCGGGAGGGGTATTCGATGAGCAGTTCTTC. Drawing the rest from reference TRBV9 and TRBJ2-1, the complete variable domain is DSGVTQTPKHLITATGQRVTLRCSPRSGDLSVYWYQQSLDQGLQFLIQYYNGEERAKGNILERFSAQQFPDLHSELNLSSLELGDSALYFCASSVAAGGVFDEQFFGPGTRLTVL.

The V and J genes are TRBV28 and TRBJ1-5, with D tentatively TRBD1 (5 bases). Trimming shortened V by 4 bases and J by 5 bases, and 12 bases separated the two germline ends. The CDR3 spans 14 residues. Germline V CDR1 and CDR2: MDHEN, SYDVKM. The CDR3 reads CASSWDPGDQPQHF. CDR3 coding DNA: TGTGCCAGCAGTTGGGACCCTGGAGATCAGCCCCAGCATTTT.

This chain connects TRBV6-5 to TRBJ1-1; 8 bases align to TRBD1. Germline V gene lookup returns CDR1 MNHEY and CDR2 SVGAGI. This CDR3 spans 14 amino acids. V lost 6 bases to trimming and J lost 6 bases; unmatched junction nucleotides: 9. The DNA of the CDR3 is TGTGCCAGCAGGGCCTCAGGGGGCCTTCCTGAAGCTTTCTTT. It specifies CASRASGGLPEAFF.

The chain links TRBV3-1 (or the pseudogene TRBV3-2) to TRBJ1-1; tentatively, D is TRBD1 (5 bases). V lost 1 base and J lost 3, with 15 bases in between. The germline gives CDR1 LGHDT, CDR2 YNNKEL (reference sequence). The CDR3 spans 16 residues. The CDR3 sequence: CASSQVLWGLDTEAFF. The CDR3 DNA reads TGTGCCAGCAGCCAAGTATTGTGGGGGTTGGACACTGAAGCTTTCTTT.

The V gene is TRBV6-4, the J gene TRBJ1-5; D gene uncertain. V shed 8 bases and J shed 0 bases, with 11 bases lying between them. This CDR3 is built from 14 residues. CDR1 and CDR2 (germline): MRHNA, SNTAGT. The CDR3 protein is CASFDTYSNQPQHF. The CDR3 DNA follows: TGTGCCAGCTTCGACACTTATAGCAATCAGCCCCAGCATTTT.

J is TRBJ2-3 and V is TRBV7-2; possible D gene TRBD2, 6 bases. The V gene lost 5 bases and the J gene lost 5 bases, with 17 bases spanning the gap. The CDR3 is 15 amino acids. Germline V gene sequence: CDR1 SGHTA, CDR2 FQGNSA. CDR3 amino acids: CASSLTGGLGDTQYF. In DNA form, the CDR3 reads TGTGCCAGCAGCCTCACCGGAGGGTTAGGAGATACGCAGTATTTT.

V is TRBV7-3 and J is TRBJ2-3; possible D gene TRBD1, 5 bases. V gave up 2 bases and J gave up 4 bases, with 7 bases separating them. CDR3 length: 13 amino acids. The germline CDR1 and CDR2 sequences are SGHTA and FQGTGA. CDR3 loop: CASSLARADTQYF. Here the CDR3 DNA reads TGTGCCAGCAGCTTAGCCAGGGCAGATACGCAGTATTTT.

V is TRBV11-3 and J is TRBJ2-1; 14 bases map to TRBD2. Germline-derived CDR1 and CDR2 are SGHNT and YENEEA. Unmatched junction bases numbered 2, after V lost 4 bases and J lost 9 bases. The CDR3 has 14 residues. The CDR3 nucleotides are TGTGCCAGCAGCTCCGGGACTAGCGGGAGTGAGCAGTTCTTC. Amino acids: CASSSGTSGSEQFF.

The genes are TRBV9 and TRBJ1-4; D perhaps matches TRBD1 (6 bases). Looked up from germline, CDR1 is SGDLS and CDR2 is YYNGEE. The ends were cut back, 3 bases at V and 3 bases at J, with 12 bases in the middle. CDR3 length equals 15 residues. The CDR3 bases are TGTGCCAGCAGCGCACAGGGTATGCCTAATGAAAAACTGTTTTTT. Protein product: CASSAQGMPNEKLFF.

The chain carries TRBV6-5 and TRBJ1-2; D uncertain. The V end lost 6 bases, the J end lost 7 bases, and 21 bases lay between the germline ends. The CDR3 totals 15 residues. Germline lookup yields CDR1 MNHEY and CDR2 SVGAGI. CDR3 region: CASSDGLWPAVGYTF. The CDR3 nucleotides read TGTGCCAGCAGCGACGGTCTGTGGCCGGCGGTTGGCTACACCTTC.

As to this clone: The germline gene is not matched at one end of the junction; a read error may be the cause. The chain carries TRBV7-7 and TRBJ2-2; D gene unclear. The CDR3 is 15 residues long. Looked up from germline, CDR1 is SSHAT and CDR2 is FNYEAQ (reference sequence). The CDR3 loop reads CASSLGPLSAGELFF. The CDR3 nucleotides read TGTGCTAGCAGCTTAGGACCGTTGTCGGCCGGGGAGCTGTTTTTT.